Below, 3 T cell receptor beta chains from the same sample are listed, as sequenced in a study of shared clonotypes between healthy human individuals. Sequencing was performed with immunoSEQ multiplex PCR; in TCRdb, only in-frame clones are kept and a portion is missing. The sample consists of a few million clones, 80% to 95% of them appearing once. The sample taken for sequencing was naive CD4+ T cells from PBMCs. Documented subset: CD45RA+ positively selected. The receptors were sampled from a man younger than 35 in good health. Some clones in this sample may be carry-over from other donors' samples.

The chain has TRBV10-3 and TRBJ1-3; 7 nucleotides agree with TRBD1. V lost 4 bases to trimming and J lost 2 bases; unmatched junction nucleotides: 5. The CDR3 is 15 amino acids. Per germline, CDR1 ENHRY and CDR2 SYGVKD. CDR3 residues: CAISGTGAAGNTIYF. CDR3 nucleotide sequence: TGTGCCATCAGTGGAACAGGGGCTGCTGGAAACACCATATATTTT.

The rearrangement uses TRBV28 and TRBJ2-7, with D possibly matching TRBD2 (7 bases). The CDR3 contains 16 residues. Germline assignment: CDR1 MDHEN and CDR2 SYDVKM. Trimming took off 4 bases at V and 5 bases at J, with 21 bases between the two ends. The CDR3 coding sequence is TGTGCCAGCAGTTCCCCAAGGGGGGGCACTTCCAACGAGCAGTACTTC. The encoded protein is CASSSPRGGTSNEQYF.

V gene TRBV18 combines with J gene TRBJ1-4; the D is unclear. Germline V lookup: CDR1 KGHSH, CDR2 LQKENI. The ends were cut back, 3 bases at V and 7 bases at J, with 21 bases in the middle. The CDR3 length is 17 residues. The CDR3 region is CASSPDGLGRVTEKLFF. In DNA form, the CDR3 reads TGTGCCAGCTCACCGGACGGCCTAGGGCGGGTTACTGAAAAACTGTTTTTT.